These 18 T cell receptor beta chains originate from one sample sequenced in a study of post-analysis software for immune sequencing data. No cognate antigen is known for these TCRs. Every TCR beta cDNA library bore unique molecular identifiers. Each CDR3 protein is one row after TCRdb ran MiXCR on the PCR reads. Of 650,000 to 850,000 distinct CDR3 sequences listed, about half are singletons. General study results and limits: Five or six TRBV segments (TRBV5-6, TRBV5-1 and TRBV20-1 among them) occurred more frequently in patients than in controls.

Material: blood. Source of these receptors: a girl aged 10 to 17 with multiple sclerosis.

V usage is TRBV5-1 and J usage is TRBJ1-1, with D unclear. The V and J ends lost 0 bases and 4 bases respectively, with 7 bases between them. The CDR3 is 13 amino acids. CDR1 is SGHRS, CDR2 YFSETQ, per germline. CDR3 residues: CASSLEGFTEAFF. The DNA of the CDR3 is TGCGCCAGCAGCTTGGAAGGGTTCACTGAAGCTTTCTTT.

This sequence joins TRBV6-1 and TRBJ2-4; 12 positions agree with TRBD2. This CDR3 has 18 amino acids. Germline V gene data show CDR1 as MNHNS and CDR2 as SASEGT. Trimming at V came to 6 bases and at J to 0 bases, leaving 9 bases not matched to a gene. In DNA, the CDR3 is TGTGCCAGCAGGGAAAGGACTAGCGGGGCCCTAGCCAAAAACATTCAGTACTTC. Translation gives CASRERTSGALAKNIQYF.

The V call is TRBV20-1, the J call TRBJ1-2; D unclear. Germline V gives CDR1 DFQATT, CDR2 SNEGSKA (reference sequence). V dropped 6 bases and J dropped 8 bases, with 19 bases sitting between them. The CDR3 has 13 residues. Here the CDR3 reads CSARGPRDGGYTF. The CDR3 DNA is TGCAGTGCCCGCGGGCCTCGAGACGGCGGCTACACCTTC.

The sample holds a few counts of this clonotype. This sequence joins TRBV20-1 and TRBJ1-1; D is ambiguous. CDR1 is DFQATT and CDR2 is SNEGSKA in the germline V gene (reference sequence). The V end lost 7 bases, the J end lost 6 bases, and 27 bases lay between the germline ends. This CDR3 has 16 residues. DNA for the CDR3: TGCAGTGTCCGAAGAGGGTTGAGTGGCTCATTGGCTGAAGCTTTCTTT. Its translation is CSVRRGLSGSLAEAFF.

This clonotype has a handful of counts. The V and J genes are TRBV15 and TRBJ2-7; D not resolved. Per the germline V gene, CDR1 is LNHNV and CDR2 is YYDKDF (reference sequence). With 1 base removed from V and 1 base from J, the gap between germline ends came to 8 bases. This CDR3 comprises 14 residues. CDR3 DNA: TGTGCCACCAGCAGAGTGGGCCTTTCCTACGAGCAGTACTTC. Translation gives CATSRVGLSYEQYF. The whole variable domain, filled in from reference TRBV15 and TRBJ2-7, reads DAMVIQNPRYQVTQFGKPVTLSCSQTLNHNVMYWYQQKSSQAPKLLFHYYDKDFNNEADTPDNFQSRRPNTSFCFLDIRSPGLGDTAMYLCATSRVGLSYEQYFGPGTRLTVT.

Notes on this clonotype: A read error may produce the germline difference seen at one junction end. V gene TRBV7-2 combines with J gene TRBJ1-1, with 7 bases lining up with TRBD1. Per germline, CDR1 SGHTA and CDR2 FQGNSA. The length of the CDR3 is 13 residues. CDR3 region: CATQGVLNTEAFF. The CDR3 DNA sequence: TGTGCCACCCAGGGGGTCCTGAACACTGAGGCTTTCTTT. Combining the CDR3 with reference TRBV7-2 and TRBJ1-1 gives the whole variable domain GAGVSQSPSNKVTEKGKDVELRCDPISGHTALYWYRQSLGQGLEFLIYFQGNSAPDKSGLPSDRFSAERTGGSVSTLTIQRTQQEDSAVYLCATQGVLNTEAFFGQGTRLTVV.

This clonotype was recorded a few times. V and J are TRBV20-1 and TRBJ2-4; 10 nucleotides match TRBD2. The J call is doubtful: the DNA matches TRBJ2-7 better. From germline, CDR1 is DFQATT and CDR2 SNEGSKA (reference sequence). CDR3 length equals 13 residues. The CDR3 region has the DNA TGCAGTGCTAGACTAGCGGGAGTCTTCGAGCAGTACTTC. Its translation: CSARLAGVFEQYF.

This clonotype has more than one count but fewer than ten. The chain recombines TRBV9 with TRBJ2-7, with 8 bases lining up with TRBD2. Germline CDR1 reads SGDLS; CDR2 reads YYNGEE. This CDR3 contains 15 residues. J lost 4 bases, V lost 7 bases, and 13 bases had no gene match. The CDR3 region is CASSSGSGGGYEQYF. CDR3 in DNA: TGTGCCAGCTCGTCTGGCAGCGGGGGCGGTTACGAGCAGTACTTC.

This chain uses TRBV6-1 with TRBJ2-1; D is perhaps TRBD1 (5 bases). The CDR3 sequence is 16 residues long. Germline-derived CDR1 and CDR2 are MNHNS and SASEGT. The V and J ends lost 0 bases and 0 bases respectively, with 9 bases between them. DNA for the CDR3: TGTGCCAGCAGTGAAGCGGCAGACAGCTCCTACAATGAGCAGTTCTTC. This translates into CASSEAADSSYNEQFF.

The chain couples TRBV28 to TRBJ2-4; D unresolved. Matching the DNA end better, TRBJ2-7 makes the J call doubtful. Germline V gene sequence: CDR1 MDHEN, CDR2 SYDVKM. The length of the CDR3 is 11 residues. This CDR3 reads CASRTLYEQYF. CDR3 sequence (DNA): TGTGCCAGCAGGACCCTCTACGAGCAGTACTTC.

This clonotype was seen more than once but under ten times. This chain connects TRBV29-1 to TRBJ2-1; no definite D call. CDR3 length: 11 residues. Germline V CDR1 and CDR2: SQVTM, ANQGSEA. V shed 6 bases and J shed 8 bases, with 11 bases lying between them. The CDR3 loop is CSVEFYDEQFF. The CDR3 DNA reads TGCAGCGTCGAATTTTACGATGAGCAGTTCTTC.

V is TRBV5-1 and J is TRBJ1-2; tentatively, D is TRBD1 (6 bases). From germline, CDR1 is SGHRS and CDR2 YFSETQ. The CDR3 is 17 residues long. Trimming pared 0 bases from V and 6 bases from J, leaving 21 bases between. Written as DNA, the CDR3 is TGCGCCAGCAGCTTGGGTGGCCCAGGACAGAGGATCCATGGCTACACCTTC. It is translated as CASSLGGPGQRIHGYTF.

The CDR3 here is CASSYRLAGGTTYEQYF. CDR3 bases: TGTGCCAGCAGTTACCGTTTAGCGGGAGGAACCACCTACGAGCAGTACTTC. V is TRBV6-5 and J is TRBJ2-7, with 10 bases aligning to TRBD2. In germline, CDR1 is MNHEY, CDR2 SVGAGI. J gave up 2 bases and V 2 bases, and 9 bases lay outside the gene matches. The CDR3 runs 17 residues.

The sample holds a few counts of this clonotype. This chain links TRBV7-9 with TRBJ1-1; TRBD1 is a possible D gene (6 bases). The CDR3 totals 14 residues. Trimming pared 6 bases from V and 2 bases from J, leaving 13 bases between. The germline gives CDR1 SEHNR, CDR2 FQNEAQ (reference sequence). Here the CDR3 reads CASSLAGTNTEAFF. CDR3 in DNA: TGTGCCAGCAGTTTGGCGGGGACAAACACTGAAGCTTTCTTT.

The chain is built from TRBV20-1 and TRBJ2-1; 13 positions match TRBD2. Germline V CDR1 and CDR2: DFQATT, SNEGSKA (reference sequence). The V segment lost 6 bases and the J segment 7 bases; nucleotides outside the gene matches: 15. The CDR3 runs to 17 residues. The DNA for the CDR3 is TGCAGTGCCCACGATTGGACTAGCGGGAGTATGTGGAATGAGCAGTTCTTC. Protein: CSAHDWTSGSMWNEQFF.

Only a few counts were recorded for this clonotype. CDR3 coding DNA: TGCGCCAGCAGCCAAGATCGGGCTAGCGGGAGCGTCGAGCAGTACTTC. The encoded protein is CASSQDRASGSVEQYF. The chain joins TRBV4-3 to TRBJ2-7; 10 bases align to TRBD2. Looked up from germline, CDR1 is LGHNA and CDR2 is YSLEER. This CDR3 is 16 amino acids long. J gave up 6 bases and V 0 bases, and 8 bases lay outside the gene matches.

The rearrangement joins TRBV7-9 to TRBJ2-1; 8 bases are a match to TRBD2. Germline V gene lookup returns CDR1 SEHNR and CDR2 FQNEAQ (reference sequence). Losses at the gene ends were 4 bases for V and 9 bases for J; bases not matched to a gene: 5. The CDR3 totals 13 residues. DNA for the CDR3: TGTGCCAGCAGCTACGGGAGGGGCAGTGAGCAGTTCTTC. As protein: CASSYGRGSEQFF.

This clonotype was recorded once. This chain joins TRBV5-1 and TRBJ2-4, with D possibly matching TRBD2 (6 bases). The germline gives CDR1 SGHRS, CDR2 YFSETQ. The V end lost 3 bases, the J end lost 2 bases, and 18 bases lay between the germline ends. The CDR3 length is 17 residues. The CDR3 protein is CASSWALGGMTKNIQYF. The CDR3 bases are TGCGCCAGCAGCTGGGCCCTTGGGGGGATGACCAAAAACATTCAGTACTTC.